This TCR beta chain is from a study of T cells in Graves' hyperthyroidism and ophthalmopathy. Study-wide findings and caveats: Peripheral blood also featured most of the thyroid clonotypes expanded above 0.001. By a 13 V-J model, ophthalmopathy was set apart from stable hyperthyroidism. The model identified upcoming ophthalmopathy a median around 6 months ahead of onset.

Points on this clonotype: The antigen is not known. This could be a read error, since a much larger clone is one nucleotide away.

Diagnostic assessment was based on clinical symptoms, serum thyroxine and TRAb, thyroid ultrasound and orbital computed tomography. Amplified TCR beta CDR3 regions came from RNA transcripts. HTBI primers were employed in a first-round RT-PCR of the TCR CDR3. TCRdb reanalysed the multiplex PCR reads using MiXCR and keeps one entry per CDR3 protein. The data show about 500,000 distinct CDR3 sequences, 35% to 50% seen once. The TCR was taken from an adult woman with Graves' disease, either hyperthyroidism or ophthalmopathy (not recorded which). The sequencing input was peripheral blood or thyroid tissue (not recorded which).

The CDR3, as DNA: TGTGCCAGCAGCTTAGAGGTCCACGAGCAGTACTTC. Protein: CASSLEVHEQYF. V is TRBV7-9 and J is TRBJ2-7, with no clear D. The CDR3 sequence is 12 residues long. V lost 1 base to trimming and J lost 5 bases, with 6 bases between them. The V gene's germline CDR1 is SEHNR and CDR2 FQNEAQ (reference sequence).